The entry below describes one TCR beta chain. The antigen is unknown. Produced via immunoSEQ multiplex PCR; TCRdb's table is partial and in-frame only. The sample contains around 52,000 clones, about 90% of which appear only once. The sample comes from a study of cytomegalovirus exposure and HLA in healthy donors. Background on the study: According to later analysis, the same platform produced the roughly 120 validation and over 600 first-cohort repertoires.

Regarding the study as a whole: It was approximately 150 TCR beta chains that were listed as cytomegalovirus-associated. Many donors carried some public TCRs, although rarity characterized most TCR sequences.

The ends were cut back, 0 bases at V and 4 bases at J, with 8 bases in the middle. Germline CDR1 is SGHRS and CDR2 is YFSETQ. CDR3 length: 14 residues. The rearrangement uses TRBV5-1 and TRBJ1-5; D remains unclear. This clonotype was sampled from a woman aged 25-40 years in good health and CMV-seronegative. The material sequenced was PBMCs. Here the CDR3 reads CASSLGPGNQPQHF. CDR3 nucleotides: TGCGCCAGCAGCTTGGGGCCAGGTAATCAGCCCCAGCATTTT. Combining the CDR3 with reference TRBV5-1 and TRBJ1-5 gives the whole variable domain KAGVTQTPRYLIKTRGQQVTLSCSPISGHRSVSWYQQTPGQGLQFLFEYFSETQRNKGNFPGRFSGRQFSNSRSEMNVSTLELGDSALYLCASSLGPGNQPQHFGDGTRLSIL.